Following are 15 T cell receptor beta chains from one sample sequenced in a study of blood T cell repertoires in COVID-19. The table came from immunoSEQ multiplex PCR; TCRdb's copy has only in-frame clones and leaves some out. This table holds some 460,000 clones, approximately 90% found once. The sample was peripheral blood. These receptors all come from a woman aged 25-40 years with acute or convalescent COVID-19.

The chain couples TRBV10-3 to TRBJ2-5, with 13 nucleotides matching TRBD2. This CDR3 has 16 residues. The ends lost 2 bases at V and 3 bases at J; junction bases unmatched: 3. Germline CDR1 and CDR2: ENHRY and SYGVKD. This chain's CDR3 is CAISEPGLAGKETQYF. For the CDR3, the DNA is TGTGCCATCAGTGAGCCGGGACTAGCGGGGAAAGAGACCCAGTACTTC.

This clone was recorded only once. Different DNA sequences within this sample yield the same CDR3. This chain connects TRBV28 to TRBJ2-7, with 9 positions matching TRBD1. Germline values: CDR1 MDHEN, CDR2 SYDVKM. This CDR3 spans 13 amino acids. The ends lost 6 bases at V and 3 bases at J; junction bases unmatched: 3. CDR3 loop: CASSRTGVYEQYF. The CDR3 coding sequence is TGTGCCAGCAGCCGGACAGGGGTCTACGAGCAGTACTTC.

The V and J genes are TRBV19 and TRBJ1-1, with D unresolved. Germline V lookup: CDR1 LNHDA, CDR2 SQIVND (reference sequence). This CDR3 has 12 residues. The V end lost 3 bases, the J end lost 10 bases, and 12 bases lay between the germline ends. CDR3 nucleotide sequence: TGTGCCAGTAGTATGAGCCCCTCGGGAGCTTTCTTT. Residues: CASSMSPSGAFF.

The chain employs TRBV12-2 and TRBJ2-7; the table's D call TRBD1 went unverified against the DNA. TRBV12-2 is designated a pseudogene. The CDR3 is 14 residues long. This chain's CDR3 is CASRHGALGNEQYF. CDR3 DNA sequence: TGTGCAAGTCGCCATGGGGCTTTGGGGAACGAGCAGTACTTC.

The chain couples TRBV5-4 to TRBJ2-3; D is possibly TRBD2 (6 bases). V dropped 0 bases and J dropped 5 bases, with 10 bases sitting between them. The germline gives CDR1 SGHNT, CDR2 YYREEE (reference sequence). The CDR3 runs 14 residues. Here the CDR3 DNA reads TGTGCCAGCAGCTTGGGAACTAGCTTAGATACGCAGTATTTT. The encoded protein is CASSLGTSLDTQYF.

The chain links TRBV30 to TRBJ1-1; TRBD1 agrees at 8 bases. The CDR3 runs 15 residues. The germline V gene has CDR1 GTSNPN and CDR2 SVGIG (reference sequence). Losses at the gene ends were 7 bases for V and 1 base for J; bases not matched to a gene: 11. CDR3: CASMGDRRWNTEAFF. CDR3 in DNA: TGTGCCTCAATGGGGGACAGGAGGTGGAACACTGAAGCTTTCTTT.

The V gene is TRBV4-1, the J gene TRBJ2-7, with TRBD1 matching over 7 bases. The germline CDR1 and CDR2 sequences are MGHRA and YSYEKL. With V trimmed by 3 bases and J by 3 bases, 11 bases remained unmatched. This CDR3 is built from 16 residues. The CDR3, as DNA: TGCGCCAGCAGCCATTCGTTGGGACAGACCAACTACGAGCAGTACTTC. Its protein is CASSHSLGQTNYEQYF.

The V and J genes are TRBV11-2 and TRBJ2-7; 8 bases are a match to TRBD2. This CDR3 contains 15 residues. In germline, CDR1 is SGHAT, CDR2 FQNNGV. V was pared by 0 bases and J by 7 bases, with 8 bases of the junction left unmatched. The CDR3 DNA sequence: TGTGCCAGCAGCTTAGATGGCGGCGGGGGGAGGGAGCAGTACTTC. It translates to CASSLDGGGGREQYF.

The CDR3 protein is CASSFEQGGNTIYF. The CDR3 DNA sequence: TGTGCCAGCAGCTTCGAACAGGGAGGAAACACCATATATTTT. This rearrangement joins TRBV5-4 to TRBJ1-3; tentatively, D is TRBD1 (6 bases). Germline CDR1 reads SGHNT; CDR2 reads YYREEE (reference sequence). The CDR3 has 14 residues. With 2 bases removed from V and 4 bases from J, the gap between germline ends came to 10 bases.

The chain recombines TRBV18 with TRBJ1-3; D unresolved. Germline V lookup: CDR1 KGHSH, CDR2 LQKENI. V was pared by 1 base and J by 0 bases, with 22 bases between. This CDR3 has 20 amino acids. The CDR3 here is CASSPLSYVTGMNSGNTIYF. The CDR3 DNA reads TGTGCCAGCTCACCACTGAGTTATGTAACGGGAATGAACTCTGGAAACACCATATATTTT.

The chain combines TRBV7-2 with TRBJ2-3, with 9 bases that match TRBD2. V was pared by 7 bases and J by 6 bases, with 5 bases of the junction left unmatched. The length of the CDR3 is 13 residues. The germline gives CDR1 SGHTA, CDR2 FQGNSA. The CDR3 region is CASTSGVSDTQYF. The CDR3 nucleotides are TGTGCCAGCACTAGCGGGGTATCGGATACGCAGTATTTT.

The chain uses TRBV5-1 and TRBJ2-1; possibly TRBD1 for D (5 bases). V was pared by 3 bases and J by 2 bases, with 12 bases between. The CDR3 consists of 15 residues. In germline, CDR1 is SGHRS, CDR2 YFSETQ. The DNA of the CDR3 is TGCGCCAGCAGCTCAACAGGAGAAACCTACAATGAGCAGTTCTTC. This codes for CASSSTGETYNEQFF.

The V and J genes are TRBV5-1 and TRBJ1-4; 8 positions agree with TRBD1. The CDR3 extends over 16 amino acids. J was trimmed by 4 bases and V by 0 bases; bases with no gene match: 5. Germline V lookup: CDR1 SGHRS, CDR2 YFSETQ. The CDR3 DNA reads TGCGCCAGCAGCTTGGGAGACAGGGGATATAATGAAAAACTGTTTTTT. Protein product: CASSLGDRGYNEKLFF.

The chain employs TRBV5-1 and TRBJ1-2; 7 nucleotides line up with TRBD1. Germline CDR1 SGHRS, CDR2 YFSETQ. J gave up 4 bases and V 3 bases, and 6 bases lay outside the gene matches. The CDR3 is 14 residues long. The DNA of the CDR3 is TGCGCCAGCAGCTCGGACAGGTATTCCTATGGCTACACCTTC. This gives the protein CASSSDRYSYGYTF.

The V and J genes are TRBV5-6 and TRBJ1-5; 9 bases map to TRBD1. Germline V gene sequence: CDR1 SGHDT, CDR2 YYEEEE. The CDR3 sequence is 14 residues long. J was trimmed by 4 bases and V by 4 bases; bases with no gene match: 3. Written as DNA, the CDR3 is TGTGCCAGCAGCGTGACAGGGGGGAATCAGCCCCAGCATTTT. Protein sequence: CASSVTGGNQPQHF.